This paragraph reports one TCR beta chain. It lacks a known antigen. Per-base qualities were not stored, and no clone one base away is much larger. This sample is part of a study of T cell repertoires in cytomegalovirus infection (dated by TCRdb to the late 2010s). For context, the study as a whole: Donor HLA type was relevant to the analysis, as public TCR beta signatures indicated carriage of CMV infection together with the matching HLA type. General findings and caveats noted by the study authors: In the ex vivo response, HLA-C-restricted CMV-specific TCR beta clonotypes were dominant, and in two of eight donors the single most frequent clonotype came from this HLA-C-restricted group. Carriers of CMV infection plus the relevant HLA type were discriminated by the cumulative frequency of public TCR beta family members in the study cohort and in an independent roughly 370-donor cohort.

Reading from cysteine to phenylalanine, the CDR3 counts 13 amino acids. Of all the DNA, just the CDR3 is kept, 39 bases in frame from base 1. The trim is 0 bases for V and 3 bases for J, with a gap of 4 bases between the germline ends. The germline V gene (reference sequence) sets CDR1 to LNHNV and CDR2 to YYDKDF. Sequencing took place on an Illumina HiSeq 1500. TCRdb itself trimmed the public reads at Q25 with fastp, ran MiXCR and retained productive beta chains. When rows share a CDR3 protein, they turn into one entry using the most common DNA and genes. Within this sample are 200,000 to 300,000 distinct CDR3 sequences, with 9.1% of them counted one time only. Jointly, the top ten make up around 15% of the sample.

The chain is made from TRBV15 and TRBJ2-3, with the D gene call left open. Sequenced sample: PBMCs. The receptor was isolated from a human donor in good health (CMV status not recorded). Some clones in this sample may be carry-over from other donors' samples. CDR3 sequence: CATSREGTDTQYF. The sequenced DNA is TGTGCCACCAGCAGAGAAGGAACAGATACGCAGTATTTT.